This T cell receptor (beta chain) was documented in a study of regulatory T cells in long-lasting Graves disease. Study results and caveats: Accuracy may have suffered from the small sample size. Thyroid tissue was not sampled; only peripheral blood was.

Germline V gene lookup returns CDR1 PRHDT and CDR2 FYEKMQ (reference sequence). Trimming pared 5 bases from V and 0 bases from J, leaving 11 bases between. CDR3 length: 16 residues. The sample's time point: newly diagnosed GD, antithyroid drugs for less than 3 months. There was RNA extracted from PBMCs, and the TCR library was made from it. CDR3-region Arm-PCR and iRepertoire HTBI primers produced the TCR beta libraries. TCRdb reanalysed the multiplex PCR reads using MiXCR and keeps one entry per CDR3 protein. The data show about 540,000 distinct CDR3 sequences, less than 15% seen once. As regards this clonotype: Antigen: not known.

These same data were also listed under a study on T cells in Graves' hyperthyroidism and ophthalmopathy. That study adds: Patients aged 18 to 65 with hyperthyroidism were newly diagnosed, with duration under 2 months. When the TCR CDR3 underwent first-round RT-PCR, the HTBI primer set was used.

V is TRBV13 and J is TRBJ1-6; D possibly corresponds to TRBD1 (6 bases). The sequence came from a man aged 25-45 years with Graves disease. The sample in question was peripheral blood mononuclear cells (PBMCs), obtained at new diagnosis, from a patient treated with antithyroid drugs. CDR3 sequence: CASSLTGSSYNSPLHF. CDR3 coding DNA: TGTGCCAGCAGCCTTACAGGGAGCTCCTATAATTCACCCCTCCACTTT.